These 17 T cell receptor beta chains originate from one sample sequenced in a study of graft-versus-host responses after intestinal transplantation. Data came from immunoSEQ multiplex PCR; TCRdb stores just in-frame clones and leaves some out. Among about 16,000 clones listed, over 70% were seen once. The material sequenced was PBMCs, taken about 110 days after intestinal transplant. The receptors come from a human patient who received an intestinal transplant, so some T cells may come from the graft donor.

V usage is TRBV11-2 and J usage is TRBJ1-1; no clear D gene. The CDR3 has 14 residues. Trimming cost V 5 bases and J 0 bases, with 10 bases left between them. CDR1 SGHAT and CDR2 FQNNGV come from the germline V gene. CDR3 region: CASSPVFLNTEAFF. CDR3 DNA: TGTGCCAGCAGCCCAGTGTTCTTGAACACTGAAGCTTTCTTT.

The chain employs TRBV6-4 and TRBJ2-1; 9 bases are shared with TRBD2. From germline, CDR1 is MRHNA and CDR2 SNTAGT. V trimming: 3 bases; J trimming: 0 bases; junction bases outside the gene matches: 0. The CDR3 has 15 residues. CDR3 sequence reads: CASSETSGSYNEQFF. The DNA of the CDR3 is TGTGCCAGCAGTGAGACTAGCGGCTCCTACAATGAGCAGTTCTTC.

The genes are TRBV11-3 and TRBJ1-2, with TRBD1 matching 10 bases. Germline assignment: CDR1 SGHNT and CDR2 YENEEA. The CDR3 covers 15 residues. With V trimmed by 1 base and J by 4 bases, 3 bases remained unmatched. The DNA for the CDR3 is TGTGCCAGCAGCTTAGCCGGGACAGGGGTCTATGGCTACACCTTC. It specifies CASSLAGTGVYGYTF.

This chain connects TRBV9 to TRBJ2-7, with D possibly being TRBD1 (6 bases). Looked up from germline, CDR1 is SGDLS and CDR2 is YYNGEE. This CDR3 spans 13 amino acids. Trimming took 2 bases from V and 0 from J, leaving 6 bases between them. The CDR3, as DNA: TGTGCCAGCAGCGTGGGACACTCCTACGAGCAGTACTTC. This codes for CASSVGHSYEQYF.

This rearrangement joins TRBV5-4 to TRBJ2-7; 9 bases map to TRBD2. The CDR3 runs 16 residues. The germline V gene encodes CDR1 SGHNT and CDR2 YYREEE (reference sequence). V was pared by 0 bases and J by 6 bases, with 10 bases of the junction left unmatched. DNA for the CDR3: TGTGCCAGCAGCTTGGCGGGGGGACTAGCTACGTCCGAGCAGTACTTC. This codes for CASSLAGGLATSEQYF.

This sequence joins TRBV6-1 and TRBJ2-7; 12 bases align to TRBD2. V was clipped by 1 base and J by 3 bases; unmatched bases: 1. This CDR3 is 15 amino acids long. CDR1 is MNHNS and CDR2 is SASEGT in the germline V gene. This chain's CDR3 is CASSEETSGSYEQYF. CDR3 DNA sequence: TGTGCCAGCAGTGAAGAGACTAGCGGGAGCTACGAGCAGTACTTC.

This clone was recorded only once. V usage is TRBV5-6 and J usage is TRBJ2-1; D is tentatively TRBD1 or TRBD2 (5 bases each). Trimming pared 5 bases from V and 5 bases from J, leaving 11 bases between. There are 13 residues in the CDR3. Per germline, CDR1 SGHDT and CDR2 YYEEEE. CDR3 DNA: TGTGCCAGCAGTATAGGGACCAACAATGAGCAGTTCTTC. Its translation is CASSIGTNNEQFF.

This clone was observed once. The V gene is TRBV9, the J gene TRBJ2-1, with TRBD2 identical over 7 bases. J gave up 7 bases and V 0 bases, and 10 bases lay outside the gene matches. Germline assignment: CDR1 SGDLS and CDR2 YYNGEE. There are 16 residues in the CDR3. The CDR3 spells CASSVGGDYLGNEQFF. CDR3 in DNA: TGTGCCAGCAGCGTAGGAGGGGACTACCTTGGGAATGAGCAGTTCTTC. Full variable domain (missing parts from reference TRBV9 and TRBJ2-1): DSGVTQTPKHLITATGQRVTLRCSPRSGDLSVYWYQQSLDQGLQFLIQYYNGEERAKGNILERFSAQQFPDLHSELNLSSLELGDSALYFCASSVGGDYLGNEQFFGPGTRLTVL.

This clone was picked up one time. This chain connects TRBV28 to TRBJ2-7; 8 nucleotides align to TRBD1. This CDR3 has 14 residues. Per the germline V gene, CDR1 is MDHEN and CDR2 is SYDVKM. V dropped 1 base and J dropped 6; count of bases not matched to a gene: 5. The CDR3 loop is CASSLLTGEREQYF. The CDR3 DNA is TGTGCCAGCAGTTTATTGACAGGGGAACGCGAGCAGTACTTC.

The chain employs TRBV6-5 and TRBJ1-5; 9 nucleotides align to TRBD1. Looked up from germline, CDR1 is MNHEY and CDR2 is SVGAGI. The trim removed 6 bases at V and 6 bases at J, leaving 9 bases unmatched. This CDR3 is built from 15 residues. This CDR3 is CASRGPGQGIQPQHF. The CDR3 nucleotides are TGTGCCAGCAGAGGACCGGGACAGGGTATTCAGCCCCAGCATTTT.

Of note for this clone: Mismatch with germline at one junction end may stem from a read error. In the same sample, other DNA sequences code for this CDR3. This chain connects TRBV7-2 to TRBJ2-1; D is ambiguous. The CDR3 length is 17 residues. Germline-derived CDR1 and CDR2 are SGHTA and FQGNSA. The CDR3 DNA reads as TGTGCCAGCAGCTTAGATGTGTCTACTCCCTCCTACAATGAACAGTTCTTC. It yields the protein CASSLDVSTPSYNEQFF.

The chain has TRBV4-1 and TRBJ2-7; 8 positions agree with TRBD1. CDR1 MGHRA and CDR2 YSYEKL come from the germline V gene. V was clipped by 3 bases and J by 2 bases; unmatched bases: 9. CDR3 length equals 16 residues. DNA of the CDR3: TGCGCCAGCAGCCACCCCGGGACAGGCTCAACCTACGAGCAGTACTTC. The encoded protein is CASSHPGTGSTYEQYF.

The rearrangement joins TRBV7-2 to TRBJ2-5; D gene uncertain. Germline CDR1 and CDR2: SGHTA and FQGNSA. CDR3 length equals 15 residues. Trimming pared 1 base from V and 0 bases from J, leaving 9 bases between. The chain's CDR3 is CASSLVLGYQETQYF. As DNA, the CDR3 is TGTGCCAGCAGCTTAGTTCTAGGGTACCAAGAGACCCAGTACTTC.

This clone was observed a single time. The CDR3 nucleotides read TGTGCCAGTAGTTTATCACGCCCGGGACTGCAAGCCCGGGAAGCTTTCTTT. Translated, it gives CASSLSRPGLQAREAFF. This rearrangement joins TRBV19 to TRBJ1-1, with D maybe TRBD1 (5 bases). The germline V and J ends were trimmed by 5 bases and 8 bases, with 27 bases remaining between them. The V gene's germline CDR1 is LNHDA and CDR2 SQIVND (reference sequence). The CDR3 consists of 17 residues.

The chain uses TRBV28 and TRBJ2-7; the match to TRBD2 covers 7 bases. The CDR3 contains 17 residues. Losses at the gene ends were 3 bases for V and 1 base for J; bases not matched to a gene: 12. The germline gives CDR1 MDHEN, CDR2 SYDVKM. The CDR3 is CASSLWGTSAISYEQYF. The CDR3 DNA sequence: TGTGCCAGCAGTTTGTGGGGAACTAGCGCTATTTCCTACGAGCAGTACTTC.

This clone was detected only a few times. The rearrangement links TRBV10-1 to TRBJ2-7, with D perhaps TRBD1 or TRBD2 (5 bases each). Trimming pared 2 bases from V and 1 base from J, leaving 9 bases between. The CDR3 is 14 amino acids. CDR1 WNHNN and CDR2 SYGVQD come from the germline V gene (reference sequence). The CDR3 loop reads CASSEGTASYEQYF. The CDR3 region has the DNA TGCGCCAGCAGTGAGGGGACGGCGTCCTACGAGCAGTACTTC.

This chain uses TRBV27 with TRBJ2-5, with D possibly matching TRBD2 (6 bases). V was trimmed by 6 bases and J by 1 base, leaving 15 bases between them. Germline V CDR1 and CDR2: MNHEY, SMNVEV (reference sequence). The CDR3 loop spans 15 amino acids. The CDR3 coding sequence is TGTGCCAGCAGGCCTATCCGACTAGGCCAAGAGACCCAGTACTTC. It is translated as CASRPIRLGQETQYF.